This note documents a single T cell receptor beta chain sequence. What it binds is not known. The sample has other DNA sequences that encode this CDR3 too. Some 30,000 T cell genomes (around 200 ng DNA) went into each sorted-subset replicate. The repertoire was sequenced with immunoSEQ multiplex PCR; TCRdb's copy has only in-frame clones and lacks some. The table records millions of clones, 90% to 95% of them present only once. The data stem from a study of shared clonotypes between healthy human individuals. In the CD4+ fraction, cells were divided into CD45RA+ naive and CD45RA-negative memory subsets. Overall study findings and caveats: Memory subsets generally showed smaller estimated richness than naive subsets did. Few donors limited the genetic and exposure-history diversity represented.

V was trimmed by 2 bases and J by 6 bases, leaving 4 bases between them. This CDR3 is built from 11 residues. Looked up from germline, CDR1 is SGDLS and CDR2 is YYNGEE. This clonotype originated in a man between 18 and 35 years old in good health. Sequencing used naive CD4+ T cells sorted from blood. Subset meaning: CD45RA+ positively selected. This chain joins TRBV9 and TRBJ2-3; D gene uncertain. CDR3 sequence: CASSVGDTQYF. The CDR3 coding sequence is TGTGCCAGCAGCGTTGGTGATACGCAGTATTTT. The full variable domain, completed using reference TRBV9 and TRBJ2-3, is DSGVTQTPKHLITATGQRVTLRCSPRSGDLSVYWYQQSLDQGLQFLIQYYNGEERAKGNILERFSAQQFPDLHSELNLSSLELGDSALYFCASSVGDTQYFGPGTRLTVL.